This T cell receptor beta chain was obtained from a study of CD8 T cells in ankylosing spondylitis. On this clonotype itself: Its antigen remains unknown.

TCRdb reprocessed the 5' RACE reads via MiXCR and lists one record per CDR3 protein. This sample has a few hundred thousand distinct CDR3 sequences; approximately 22% occur once, and the top ten carry over 10%. Study results and limitations: Matched ankylosing spondylitis synovial fluid reportedly contained a significantly enriched population of disease-linked clones.

CDR1 and CDR2 (germline): SGHAT, FQNNGV. The CDR3 covers 14 residues. The ends lost 1 base at V and 6 bases at J; junction bases unmatched: 4. This clonotype originated in a male donor with ankylosing spondylitis or in good health (not recorded which). This chain uses TRBV11-2 with TRBJ1-2, with 8 bases aligning to TRBD1. Sequenced input: blood, either unsorted or a sorted T cell fraction (not recorded which). In DNA form, the CDR3 reads TGTGCCAGCAGCTTAGCGAACAGGGGGGATGGCTACACCTTC. It codes for CASSLANRGDGYTF.